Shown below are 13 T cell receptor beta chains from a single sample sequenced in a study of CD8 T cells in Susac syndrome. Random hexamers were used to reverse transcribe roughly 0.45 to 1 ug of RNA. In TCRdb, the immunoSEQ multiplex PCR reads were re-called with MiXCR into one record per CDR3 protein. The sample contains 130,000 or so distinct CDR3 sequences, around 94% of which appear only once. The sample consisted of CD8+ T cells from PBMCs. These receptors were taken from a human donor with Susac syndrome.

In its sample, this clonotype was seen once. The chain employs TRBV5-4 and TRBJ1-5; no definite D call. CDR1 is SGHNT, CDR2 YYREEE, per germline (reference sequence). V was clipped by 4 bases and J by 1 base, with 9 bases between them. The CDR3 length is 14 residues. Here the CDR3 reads CASSTIGSNQPQHF. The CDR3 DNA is TGTGCCAGCAGCACAATCGGGAGCAATCAGCCCCAGCATTTT.

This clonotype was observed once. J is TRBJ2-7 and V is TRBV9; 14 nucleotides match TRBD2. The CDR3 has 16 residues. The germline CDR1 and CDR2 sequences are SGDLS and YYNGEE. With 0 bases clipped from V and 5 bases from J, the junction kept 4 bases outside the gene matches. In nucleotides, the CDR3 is TGTGCCAGCAGCGTAGAAGGACTAGCGGGGGGAAACGAGCAGTACTTC. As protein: CASSVEGLAGGNEQYF.

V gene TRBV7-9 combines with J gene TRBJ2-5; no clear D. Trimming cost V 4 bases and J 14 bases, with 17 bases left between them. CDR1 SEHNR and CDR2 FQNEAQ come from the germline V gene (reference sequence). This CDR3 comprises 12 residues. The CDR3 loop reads CASSSGDFLGYF. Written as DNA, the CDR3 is TGTGCCAGCAGCTCCGGTGACTTCCTTGGTTACTTC.

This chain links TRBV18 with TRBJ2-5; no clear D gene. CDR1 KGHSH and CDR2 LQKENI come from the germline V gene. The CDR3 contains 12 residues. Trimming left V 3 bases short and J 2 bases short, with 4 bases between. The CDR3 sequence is CASSPRQETQYF. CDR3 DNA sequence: TGTGCCAGCTCACCCCGGCAAGAGACCCAGTACTTC.

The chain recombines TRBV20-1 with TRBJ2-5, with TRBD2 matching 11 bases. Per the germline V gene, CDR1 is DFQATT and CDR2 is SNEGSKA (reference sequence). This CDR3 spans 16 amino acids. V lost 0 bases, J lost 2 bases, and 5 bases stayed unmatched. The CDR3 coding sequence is TGCAGTGCTAGAGATTACAGGACTAGCGGGCAAGAGACCCAGTACTTC. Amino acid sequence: CSARDYRTSGQETQYF.

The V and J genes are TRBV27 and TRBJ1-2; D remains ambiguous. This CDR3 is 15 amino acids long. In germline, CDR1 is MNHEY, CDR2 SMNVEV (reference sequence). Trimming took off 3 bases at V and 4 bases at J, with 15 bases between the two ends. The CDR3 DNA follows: TGTGCCAGCAGTTTCGCCTCCGGGATGGGCTATGGCTACACCTTC. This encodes CASSFASGMGYGYTF.

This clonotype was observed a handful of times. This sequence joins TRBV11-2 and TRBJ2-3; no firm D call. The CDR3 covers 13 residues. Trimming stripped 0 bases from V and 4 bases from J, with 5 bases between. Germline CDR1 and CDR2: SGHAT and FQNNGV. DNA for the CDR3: TGTGCCAGCAGCTTAGAAGGGTCAGATACGCAGTATTTT. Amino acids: CASSLEGSDTQYF.

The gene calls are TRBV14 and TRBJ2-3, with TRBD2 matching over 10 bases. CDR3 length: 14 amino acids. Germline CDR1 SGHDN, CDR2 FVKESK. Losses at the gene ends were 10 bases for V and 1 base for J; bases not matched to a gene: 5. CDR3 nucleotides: TGTGCCATCGTAGCGGGGGGAGGCACAGATACGCAGTATTTT. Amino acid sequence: CAIVAGGGTDTQYF.

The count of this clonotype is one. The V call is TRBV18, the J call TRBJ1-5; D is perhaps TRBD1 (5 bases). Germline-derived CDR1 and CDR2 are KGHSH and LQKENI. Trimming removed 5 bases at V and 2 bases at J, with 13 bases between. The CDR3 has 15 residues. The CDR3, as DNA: TGTGCCAGCTCAGGAACCGAGGGGCGCAATCAGCCCCAGCATTTT. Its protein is CASSGTEGRNQPQHF.

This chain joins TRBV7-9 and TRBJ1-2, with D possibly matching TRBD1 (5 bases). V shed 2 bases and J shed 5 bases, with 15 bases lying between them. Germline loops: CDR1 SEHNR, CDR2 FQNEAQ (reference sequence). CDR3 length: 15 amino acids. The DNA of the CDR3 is TGTGCCAGCAGCTTATCCGGGACTCCAGAGTATGGCTACACCTTC. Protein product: CASSLSGTPEYGYTF.

CDR3 sequence reads: CSVPQYTEAFF. The CDR3 region has the DNA TGCAGCGTTCCACAATACACTGAAGCTTTCTTT. The chain links TRBV29-1 to TRBJ1-1; D is undetermined. The CDR3 consists of 11 residues. Germline CDR1 SQVTM, CDR2 ANQGSEA. V gave up 5 bases and J gave up 3 bases, with 7 bases separating them.

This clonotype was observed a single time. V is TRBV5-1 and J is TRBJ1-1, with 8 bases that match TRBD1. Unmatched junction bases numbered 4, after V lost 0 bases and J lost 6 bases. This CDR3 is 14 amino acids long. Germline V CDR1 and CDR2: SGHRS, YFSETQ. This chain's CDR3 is CASSLDRGLAEAFF. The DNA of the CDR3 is TGCGCCAGCAGCTTGGACAGGGGGTTAGCTGAAGCTTTCTTT.

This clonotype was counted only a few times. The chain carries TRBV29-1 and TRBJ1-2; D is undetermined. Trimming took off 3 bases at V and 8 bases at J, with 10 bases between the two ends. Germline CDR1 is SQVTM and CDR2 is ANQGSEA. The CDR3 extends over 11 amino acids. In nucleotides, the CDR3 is TGCAGCGTTGATTGGACGGAAGGCTACACCTTC. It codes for CSVDWTEGYTF.